Listed here are 5 T cell receptor beta chains from one sample, sequenced in a study of beta chain features in type 1 diabetes. The sequenced template was cDNA made from the entire isolated RNA. Clones were read by immunoSEQ multiplex PCR, and TCRdb kept only the in-frame ones, dropping some. Among some 410,000 clones listed, approximately 10% were seen once. Sequencing used naive CD4+ T cells from blood. Source of these receptors: a young woman in good health.

This chain joins TRBV5-1 and TRBJ1-2; D is ambiguous. The CDR3 has 15 amino acids. Per germline, CDR1 SGHRS and CDR2 YFSETQ. V shed 3 bases and J shed 6 bases, with 18 bases lying between them. The CDR3 is CASSWSGSQGDGYTF. The CDR3 region has the DNA TGCGCCAGCAGCTGGTCGGGATCTCAAGGTGATGGCTACACCTTC.

This clone was detected only a few times. The CDR3 protein is CASSLDRLAGAYEQYF. CDR3 DNA: TGTGCCAGCAGCTTAGACAGACTAGCGGGAGCTTACGAGCAGTACTTC. This sequence joins TRBV7-6 and TRBJ2-7, with 12 nucleotides matching TRBD2. The CDR3 has 16 amino acids. Germline CDR1 reads SGHVS; CDR2 reads FNYEAQ. Trimming cost V 1 base and J 4 bases; bases outside gene matches: 5.

The chain joins TRBV7-9 to TRBJ2-3; TRBD2 agrees at 8 bases. CDR1 is SEHNR, CDR2 FQNEAQ, per germline (reference sequence). With 5 bases clipped from V and 5 bases from J, the junction kept 6 bases outside the gene matches. The CDR3 covers 14 residues. CDR3 DNA: TGTGCCAGCAGCCAAGCGGGAGAGCGAGATACGCAGTATTTT. Translation: CASSQAGERDTQYF.

This clone has a handful of counts. The chain has TRBV7-9 and TRBJ2-5; TRBD1 matches 8 bases. The germline V gene has CDR1 SEHNR and CDR2 FQNEAQ (reference sequence). J was trimmed by 2 bases and V by 7 bases; bases with no gene match: 6. This CDR3 spans 14 amino acids. This chain's CDR3 is CASIRGQGQETQYF. CDR3 in DNA: TGTGCCAGCATCAGGGGGCAGGGACAAGAGACCCAGTACTTC. Full variable domain (missing parts from reference TRBV7-9 and TRBJ2-5): DTGVSQNPRHKITKRGQNVTFRCDPISEHNRLYWYRQTLGQGPEFLTYFQNEAQLEKSRLLSDRFSAERPKGSFSTLEIQRTEQGDSAMYLCASIRGQGQETQYFGPGTRLLVL.

This clone was seen only a few times. The J gene is TRBJ2-3, the V gene TRBV18, with 7 bases aligning to TRBD2. Trimming cost V 0 bases and J 0 bases; bases outside gene matches: 3. This CDR3 comprises 16 residues. From germline, CDR1 is KGHSH and CDR2 LQKENI. The CDR3, as DNA: TGTGCCAGCTCACCACCGCGGGGGACTAGCACAGATACGCAGTATTTT. Protein: CASSPPRGTSTDTQYF.